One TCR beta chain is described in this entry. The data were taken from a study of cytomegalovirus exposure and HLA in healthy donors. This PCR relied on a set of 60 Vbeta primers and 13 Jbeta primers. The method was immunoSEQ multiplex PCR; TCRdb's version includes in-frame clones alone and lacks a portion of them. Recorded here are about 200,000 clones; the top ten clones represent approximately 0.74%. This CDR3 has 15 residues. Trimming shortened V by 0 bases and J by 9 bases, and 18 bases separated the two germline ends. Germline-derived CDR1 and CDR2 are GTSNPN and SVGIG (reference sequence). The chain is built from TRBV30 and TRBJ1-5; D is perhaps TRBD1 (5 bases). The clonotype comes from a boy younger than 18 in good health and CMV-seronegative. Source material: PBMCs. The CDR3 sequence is CAWSVQSRGRSPQHF. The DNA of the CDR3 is TGTGCCTGGAGTGTACAATCTCGGGGGAGGTCGCCCCAGCATTTT.